The 7 T cell receptor beta chains below were found in one sample sequenced in a study of shared clonotypes between healthy human individuals. Data came from immunoSEQ multiplex PCR; TCRdb stores just in-frame clones and leaves some out. The sample has 190,000 or so clones; roughly 91% are singletons. Sequencing used naive CD4+ T cells sorted from blood. The subset was: CD45RA+ positively selected. The receptor source for this set is a woman in her 30s in good health.

This clone appeared once. The chain carries TRBV6-1 and TRBJ2-7, with 8 bases aligning to TRBD1. Germline loops: CDR1 MNHNS, CDR2 SASEGT. J gave up 2 bases and V 4 bases, and 7 bases lay outside the gene matches. This CDR3 comprises 15 residues. CDR3 amino acids: CASSAYQGATYEQYF. The DNA of the CDR3 is TGTGCCAGCAGTGCATATCAGGGGGCGACCTACGAGCAGTACTTC.

This chain links TRBV19 with TRBJ2-1, with a possible D match to TRBD2 (6 bases). The CDR3 spans 13 residues. Looked up from germline, CDR1 is LNHDA and CDR2 is SQIVND (reference sequence). V lost 7 bases and J lost 6, with 13 bases in between. The CDR3 is CASTYGGSNEQFF. The CDR3 DNA reads TGTGCCAGTACTTATGGAGGGAGCAATGAGCAGTTCTTC.

This chain joins TRBV6-5 and TRBJ2-5; unclear D gene. This CDR3 has 15 residues. V was clipped by 2 bases and J by 7 bases, with 17 bases between them. Germline CDR1 MNHEY, CDR2 SVGAGI. The CDR3 reads CASSYGRRTSGTQYF. The CDR3 bases are TGTGCCAGCAGTTACGGACGGCGGACGTCGGGGACCCAGTACTTC.

V and J are TRBV5-6 and TRBJ1-2; D remains ambiguous. This CDR3 is 14 amino acids long. The germline gives CDR1 SGHDT, CDR2 YYEEEE. Trimming left V 6 bases short and J 4 bases short, with 16 bases between. The CDR3 DNA reads as TGTGCCAGCACCCATCTCAGGTCAAGCTATGGCTACACCTTC. Its protein product is CASTHLRSSYGYTF.

The chain joins TRBV18 to TRBJ2-1; D is uncertain. Per germline, CDR1 KGHSH and CDR2 LQKENI. The ends were cut back, 3 bases at V and 6 bases at J, with 9 bases in the middle. The CDR3 has 13 amino acids. This CDR3 reads CASSPNRGNEQFF. The CDR3 DNA reads TGTGCCAGCTCACCCAATCGCGGCAATGAGCAGTTCTTC.

The V gene is TRBV6-1, the J gene TRBJ1-4; TRBD1 is a possible D gene (6 bases). This CDR3 is 15 amino acids long. V lost 9 bases and J lost 5, with 19 bases in between. Germline V lookup: CDR1 MNHNS, CDR2 SASEGT. Here the CDR3 reads CASTNPGQGNEKLFF. The DNA for the CDR3 is TGTGCCAGTACTAATCCGGGACAAGGAAATGAAAAACTGTTTTTT.

The CDR3 DNA sequence: TGTGCCAGCAACCAAAGGACTAGCGGGAGGATCTACGAGCAGTACTTC. The encoded protein is CASNQRTSGRIYEQYF. The rearrangement uses TRBV28 and TRBJ2-7; 14 bases line up with TRBD2. Trimming cost V 7 bases and J 3 bases; bases outside gene matches: 8. This CDR3 region has 16 residues. Per germline, CDR1 MDHEN and CDR2 SYDVKM.